This T cell receptor (beta chain) was found in a study of blood T cell repertoires in COVID-19 (TCRdb year 2020). A note on the overall study: Samples covering the acute and convalescent phases of COVID-19 were provided by collaborators in the United States, Italy and Spain. The material from the prospective study consisted of cDNA or gDNA derived from T cells, B-cell-depleted T cells, or PBMCs. Deeply sampled blood TCRbeta repertoires from subjects exposed to, actively infected with, or recovered from COVID-19 were included in the dataset. The repertoires were made available in a free public database intended to serve as a resource for research on the immune response to SARS-CoV-2. The samples were drawn from the first 160 participants of the ongoing ImmuneRACE study and from 1,200 or so subjects provided by 6 global collaborators. Sample metadata almost always included a de-identified subject ID, COVID-19 status, age in years and sex. Where available, HLA class I and class II types were obtained from metadata supplied by the sample provider rather than from assay-based typing.

Whole blood was collected in K2EDTA tubes by collaborating institutions according to the institutions' own protocols. Collaborator samples were shipped for TCRbeta analysis as frozen whole blood, isolated PBMCs, or DNA extracted from either sample type. The immunoSEQ Assay, a bias-controlled multiplex PCR, was used to amplify TCRbeta CDR3 regions from genomic DNA. In the paper's pipeline: Nucleated cell counts per sample were estimated from amplification of reference gene primers within the assay. To quantify the absolute abundance of each unique TCRbeta CDR3 rearrangement, sequence reads were collapsed and filtered. For each sample, productive Simpson clonality was calculated as the square root of Simpson's diversity index over productive rearrangements. Not all clones reach the TCRdb copy of this immuneACCESS table, which keeps in-frame sequences only. Checked studies attribute under half of the gap to unresolved V genes and leave the rest unexplained. V and J calls and clone size are given by that table; D and trimming were obtained from the DNA. For this sample there are approximately 190,000 clones; under 90% appear just once. 14% of the sample lies in the top ten.

On this clone itself: It lacks a known antigen. The sample holds no much larger clone one base away, and base qualities are not on file.

For CDR1 and CDR2, the germline V gene lists MNHEY and SVGEGT. The CDR3 holds 13 amino acids from the cysteine to the phenylalanine. This entry keeps only the CDR3 DNA: 39 bases, framed from base 1. Germline trimming amounts to 5 bases on V and 12 bases on J, with 7 as the count of junction bases outside the gene matches. The research as a whole found: How much clinical and demographic metadata was included differed by source and by participant, and the metadata was provided uncurated.

The sequence links TRBV6-2 or TRBV6-3 to TRBJ2-7, and TRBD2 matches 13 of the central bases. The source material was peripheral blood. The clonotype comes from a man aged 25 to 45 with active or convalescent COVID-19. The nucleotide sequence is TGTGCCAGCAGTCTCGGACTAGCGGGAGAGGCGTACTTC. Translated, this is CASSLGLAGEAYF.